A single sample is the source of the 2 T cell receptor beta chains below, sequenced in a study of vaccination effects on CD4 cells after COVID-19. These receptors lack a known antigen. Using immunoSEQ multiplex PCR, the repertoire was profiled, and TCRdb retains in-frame clones only, with some absent. The sample consists of some 34,000 clones, around 82% of them appearing once. Antigen-specific CD4+ T cell clonotypes were called by their expansion after viral peptide-pool culture in ViraFEST. A 10-day culture period preceded the isolation of CD4+ T cells. Everyone in the study got two shots of either the BNT162b2 or mRNA-1273 vaccine. The sample consisted of CD4+ T cells from PBMCs cultured with HCoV-NL63 spike peptides, taken after COVID-19 vaccination. All receptors come from a human donor who received a COVID-19 vaccine. Some clones in this sample may be carry-over from other donors' samples.

The J gene is TRBJ1-1, the V gene TRBV24-1; a possible D gene is TRBD1 (5 bases). Trimming shortened V by 3 bases and J by 5 bases, and 9 bases separated the two germline ends. The CDR3 extends over 13 amino acids. Germline-derived CDR1 and CDR2 are KGHDR and SFDVKD. CDR3 nucleotides: TGTGCCACCAGTGATGTATGGGGGACTGAAGCTTTCTTT. It translates to CATSDVWGTEAFF.

The J gene is TRBJ2-5, the V gene TRBV5-1, with TRBD2 identical over 10 bases. The CDR3 runs 15 residues. The germline V gene encodes CDR1 SGHRS and CDR2 YFSETQ. V was pared by 5 bases and J by 5 bases, with 9 bases of the junction left unmatched. The CDR3 sequence: CASRESGGATETQYF. For the CDR3, the DNA is TGCGCCAGCAGGGAGAGCGGGGGGGCAACGGAGACCCAGTACTTC.